The next 18 T cell receptor beta chains were all read from a single sample in a study. Tregs were sorted as CD4+CD25+CD127-/low cells. TCRdb re-analysed the 5' RACE reads in MiXCR, keeping a single row per CDR3 protein. The sample has 35,000 to 55,000 distinct CDR3 sequences, 20% to 25% seen once; the top ten hold 3.5% to 4.5%. The sample was Tregs sorted from a lymph node. All receptors derive from a female donor with breast cancer.

J is TRBJ1-1 and V is TRBV20-1, with D maybe TRBD1 (5 bases). The CDR3 extends over 14 amino acids. Deletions cut 6 bases from V and 6 bases from J, with 20 bases between. From germline, CDR1 is DFQATT and CDR2 SNEGSKA (reference sequence). The CDR3: CSARDGGVLSEAFF. Written as DNA, the CDR3 is TGCAGTGCCCGGGACGGGGGGGTTCTGTCTGAAGCTTTCTTT.

The genes are TRBV5-1 and TRBJ2-2; 11 bases are shared with TRBD1. This CDR3 region has 14 residues. Germline loops: CDR1 SGHRS, CDR2 YFSETQ. Trimming cost V 7 bases and J 4 bases; bases outside gene matches: 3. CDR3 sequence: CASSGQGGTGELFF. In DNA, the CDR3 is TGCGCCAGCTCGGGACAGGGGGGCACCGGGGAGCTGTTTTTT. The full variable domain, completed using reference TRBV5-1 and TRBJ2-2, is KAGVTQTPRYLIKTRGQQVTLSCSPISGHRSVSWYQQTPGQGLQFLFEYFSETQRNKGNFPGRFSGRQFSNSRSEMNVSTLELGDSALYLCASSGQGGTGELFFGEGSRLTVL.

This clonotype was seen many times. This chain links TRBV7-3 with TRBJ2-3; tentatively, D is TRBD2 (6 bases). Germline V CDR1 and CDR2: SGHTA, FQGTGA. Trimming removed 4 bases from V and 0 bases from J, with 11 bases in between. This CDR3 region has 15 residues. CDR3 amino acids: CASSSGTLSTDTQYF. CDR3 nucleotide sequence: TGTGCCAGCAGCTCCGGGACTTTAAGCACAGATACGCAGTATTTT.

This clonotype has more than one count but fewer than ten. As DNA, the CDR3 is TGTGCCACCAGCAGAGAACTAGCGGGTCTCACCGGGGAGCTGTTTTTT. Amino acid sequence: CATSRELAGLTGELFF. V usage is TRBV15 and J usage is TRBJ2-2; TRBD2 aligns across 9 bases. Germline trimming cut 0 bases from V and 4 bases from J; bases unmatched to any gene: 3. There are 16 residues in the CDR3. Germline CDR1 is LNHNV and CDR2 is YYDKDF (reference sequence).

V is TRBV12-3 or TRBV12-4 and J is TRBJ1-4; unclear D gene. V lost 3 bases, J lost 4 bases, and 9 bases lay in between. The CDR3 length is 14 residues. The CDR3: CASSLEQNNEKLFF. The DNA of the CDR3 is TGTGCCAGCAGTTTGGAACAGAATAATGAAAAACTGTTTTTT.

The sample holds many counts of this clonotype. V gene TRBV21-1 combines with J gene TRBJ1-3; the DNA was not compared with TRBD1, the D call given in the table. TRBV21-1 is a documented pseudogene. This CDR3 is built from 16 residues. This CDR3 is CASSKHPFPGGNTIYF. The CDR3 DNA sequence: TGTGCCAGCAGCAAACATCCTTTCCCGGGTGGAAACACCATATATTTT.

As DNA, the CDR3 is TGCAGTGCTAGGGGGGACGTCCCCTACGAGCAGTACTTC. This codes for CSARGDVPYEQYF. This sequence joins TRBV20-1 and TRBJ2-7, with D possibly called TRBD1 or TRBD2 (5 bases each). Germline loops: CDR1 DFQATT, CDR2 SNEGSKA (reference sequence). CDR3 length: 13 amino acids. Trimming left V 3 bases short and J 2 bases short, with 11 bases between.

The genes are TRBV7-9 and TRBJ2-2; no clear D. This CDR3 has 15 amino acids. The ends were cut back, 5 bases at V and 6 bases at J, with 16 bases in the middle. CDR1 and CDR2 (germline): SEHNR, FQNEAQ (reference sequence). The CDR3 DNA is TGTGCCAGCAGCCCACCGGATGGTTTCGCCGGGGAGCTGTTTTTT. This translates into CASSPPDGFAGELFF.

This clonotype has more than one count but fewer than ten. This sequence joins TRBV6-5 and TRBJ1-4, with a possible D match to TRBD1 (5 bases). The V gene's germline CDR1 is MNHEY and CDR2 SVGAGI. V dropped 2 bases and J dropped 8 bases, with 18 bases sitting between them. This CDR3 spans 16 amino acids. The CDR3 reads CASSYTLRGTGEKLFF. CDR3 bases: TGTGCCAGCAGTTACACCCTGCGAGGAACAGGCGAAAAACTGTTTTTT.

This clonotype was counted once. V usage is TRBV30 and J usage is TRBJ2-3; D uncertain. Trimming took off 3 bases at V and 5 bases at J, with 12 bases between the two ends. CDR1 is GTSNPN, CDR2 SVGIG, per germline (reference sequence). This CDR3 comprises 13 residues. The CDR3 is CAWSVLTQDTQYF. CDR3 DNA: TGTGCCTGGAGCGTTCTCACCCAAGATACGCAGTATTTT.

This clonotype has only a few counts. V and J are TRBV3-1 and TRBJ1-1; D is unresolved. This CDR3 spans 13 amino acids. Trimming shortened V by 2 bases and J by 6 bases, and 10 bases separated the two germline ends. The germline gives CDR1 LGHDT, CDR2 YNNKEL (reference sequence). The CDR3 DNA is TGTGCCAGCAGCCAATCCATTGGGGCTGAAGCTTTCTTT. It codes for CASSQSIGAEAFF.

A few counts support this clonotype. The gene calls are TRBV2 and TRBJ1-5, with D maybe TRBD1 (6 bases). Germline CDR1 is SNHLY and CDR2 is FYNNEI. With 3 bases removed from V and 0 bases from J, the gap between germline ends came to 15 bases. The CDR3 loop spans 17 amino acids. The CDR3 DNA sequence: TGTGCCAGCAGTGACGAACAGGGACTCTATAGCAATCAGCCCCAGCATTTT. Translated, it gives CASSDEQGLYSNQPQHF.

The V and J genes are TRBV11-2 and TRBJ2-7; 10 nucleotides align to TRBD1. V trimming: 8 bases; J trimming: 3 bases; junction bases outside the gene matches: 4. Germline V gene lookup returns CDR1 SGHAT and CDR2 FQNNGV. This CDR3 spans 13 amino acids. The CDR3: CASRWTGGYEQYF. CDR3 DNA sequence: TGTGCCAGCCGCTGGACAGGGGGCTACGAGCAGTACTTC.

This clonotype showed up just a few times. The chain combines TRBV24-1 with TRBJ2-1; perhaps TRBD2 as D (6 bases). This CDR3 comprises 11 residues. The germline gives CDR1 KGHDR, CDR2 SFDVKD. Trimming left V 9 bases short and J 12 bases short, with 14 bases between. The CDR3 loop reads CATGTAGRQFF. Written as DNA, the CDR3 is TGTGCCACCGGCACAGCGGGCCGGCAGTTCTTC.

This clonotype has more than one count but fewer than ten. At one boundary the junction diverges from the germline segment, which might be a read error. The chain employs TRBV3-1 and TRBJ1-1; D is unresolved. Looked up from germline, CDR1 is LGHDT and CDR2 is YNNKEL (reference sequence). The length of the CDR3 is 13 residues. The CDR3 region is CTSRPGEDTEAFF. DNA for the CDR3: TGTACCAGCAGGCCCGGGGAGGACACTGAAGCTTTCTTT.

The sample holds many counts of this clonotype. The chain couples TRBV24-1 to TRBJ2-5, with D tentatively TRBD1 (6 bases). The CDR3 contains 16 residues. Trimming removed 2 bases from V and 2 bases from J, with 14 bases in between. Germline V gives CDR1 KGHDR, CDR2 SFDVKD. The CDR3 nucleotides read TGTGCCACCAGTGATTCCGGGCCCGGGACACAAGAGACCCAGTACTTC. This encodes CATSDSGPGTQETQYF.

The chain joins TRBV30 to TRBJ2-7; 10 bases map to TRBD1. Germline V lookup: CDR1 GTSNPN, CDR2 SVGIG (reference sequence). CDR3 length: 14 residues. V trimming: 2 bases; J trimming: 4 bases; junction bases outside the gene matches: 5. This CDR3 reads CAWSPGTGVYEQYF. CDR3 in DNA: TGTGCCTGGAGTCCCGGGACAGGGGTTTACGAGCAGTACTTC.

Regarding this clonotype: It is likely a read error, because the conserved phenylalanine at the end of the CDR3 is missing. The rearrangement links TRBV27 to TRBJ1-5; the D gene is possibly TRBD1 (5 bases). CDR1 and CDR2 (germline): MNHEY, SMNVEV (reference sequence). The CDR3 has 13 residues. The V end lost 4 bases, the J end lost 6 bases, and 10 bases lay between the germline ends. The CDR3 protein is CASSSTVSQPQHV. CDR3 bases: TGTGCCAGCAGTTCGACAGTCAGTCAGCCCCAGCATGTT.